This T cell receptor beta chain was identified during a study of vaccination and CD4 T cells after COVID-19. The Oncomine TCR Beta short-read assay was applied to DNA of cultured CD4+ T cells. TCRdb re-analysed the PCR reads in MiXCR, keeping a single row per CDR3 protein. The sample shows about 15,000 distinct CDR3 sequences, 53% of them seen only once. As for treatment: approximately nine-day PBMC culture with coronavirus spike peptide pools or control peptides (ViraFEST assay). The CDR3 sequence is 17 residues long. A remark on this clonotype: What it recognizes is unknown.

Sequencing was done on a sample of CD4+ T cells from blood, cultured in vitro. The J gene is TRBJ2-1, the V gene TRBV12-2; the DNA was not used to check the table's D call, TRBD1. TRBV12-2 is described as a pseudogene. The source of this sequence is a human donor who had recovered from COVID-19. The chain's CDR3 is CASRPTDRQASYNEQFF. CDR3 DNA: TGTGCAAGTCGCCCCACCGACAGACAGGCCTCCTACAATGAGCAGTTCTTC.